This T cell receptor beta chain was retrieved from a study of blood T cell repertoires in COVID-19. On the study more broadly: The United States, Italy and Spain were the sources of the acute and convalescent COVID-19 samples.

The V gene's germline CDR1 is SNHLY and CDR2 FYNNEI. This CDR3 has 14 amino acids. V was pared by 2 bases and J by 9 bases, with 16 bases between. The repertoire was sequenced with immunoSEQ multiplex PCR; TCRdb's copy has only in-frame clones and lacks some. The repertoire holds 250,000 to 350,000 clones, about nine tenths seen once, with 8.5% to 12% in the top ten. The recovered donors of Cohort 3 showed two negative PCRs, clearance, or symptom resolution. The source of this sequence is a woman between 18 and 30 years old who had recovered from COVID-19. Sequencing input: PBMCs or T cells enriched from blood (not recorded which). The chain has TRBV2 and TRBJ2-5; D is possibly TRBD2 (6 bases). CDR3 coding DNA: TGTGCCAGCAGTGAACAGGCGGGGCGCGTAGCCCAGTACTTC. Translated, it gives CASSEQAGRVAQYF.